Below, one T cell receptor beta chain is given with its context. This clonotype came up a few times. No antigen is known for it. Per-base quality was not reported, and no clone a single base away is much larger than it. The time point label of this sample denotes: patch test 3, about 24 weeks after DPC sensitization. The treatment or condition label, as the study defines it: therapeutic diphenylcyclopropenone sensitization with weekly scalp DPC. At every patch-test visit, the blood draw took place before the patch test was put on. Patients were eligible if aged 18 to 70, diagnosed with alopecia and judged suitable for DPC therapy, and pregnant patients were excluded. Total RNA was extracted from unfractionated whole blood collected in Tempus Blood RNA tubes. The method was RACE. Instrument on record: NextSeq 500. During library preparation, unique molecular identifiers were attached to individual cDNA molecules so that TCRs could be counted in a quantitative, reproducible way. For every blood RNA sample, sequencing covered both the TCR alpha and TCR beta chains. Per the authors' processing: A median of approximately 96,000 TCRs per sample was observed, with a range of roughly 20,000 to 750,000. The Decombinator software suite was used to annotate the V, J and CDR3 of the TCR reads. For the PS versus PT1 abundance plots, all samples were subsampled to the same number of TCRs (28,000). Expanded TCRs were defined as absent before sensitization and observed at least eight times at the 2-week time point. TCRdb reran the public reads through fastp at Q25 and MiXCR, keeping productive beta chains. Every entry covers one CDR3 protein and lists the most common genes and DNA from its rows. These V and J calls rely on TCRdb rather than the paper's analysis. This sample lists 85,000 to 100,000 distinct CDR3 sequences; 25% to 30% were detected once. Of the sample, 10% falls within the top ten clones.

The data belong to a study of human T cells and chemical hapten exposure (dated by TCRdb to the early 2020s). Background on the whole study: For sensitization, 2% DPC in acetone was applied to a roughly 2 cm by roughly 2 cm area of upper inner arm skin. Patients additionally received weekly therapeutic DPC doses to the scalp throughout the approximately 25-week study period. In alopecia patients, the study followed how the peripheral blood TCR repertoire changed in vivo over primary and secondary sensitization to diphenylcyclopropenone (DPC), a hapten. Nearly 30 alopecia patients provided blood for TCR sequencing at one to four time points (pre-sensitization, 2, 6 and 24 weeks). Blood was sampled from patients pre-sensitization (week 0) and at 2, 6 and about 24 weeks after DPC sensitization. Libraries were pooled for sequencing, and variation in per-sample TCR yields was attributed mainly to small differences in library volumes within the pool. Patch testing was done on the upper back using Finn chambers containing 0.01% DPC, and results were scored after 6 days according to International Contact Dermatitis Research Group standards. Most of the patients in the cohort were female, and the cohort covered alopecia areata with under or over 50% scalp involvement, alopecia totalis and alopecia universalis. Overall study outcomes, separate from this receptor: Expanded TCRs formed significantly more large CDR3 similarity clusters than pre-sensitization or healthy control sets, consistent with antigen-driven responses. All patients had alopecia, a presumed autoimmune disease, so their immune response might differ from that of healthy individuals. DPC sensitization did not change the number of TCRs with a frequency above 1 in 1000, and there was no evidence of changes in global repertoire structure. After repeated subsampling, the strength of the expansion versus patch-test correlation and the threshold at which it became significant changed. A positive correlation was found between the number of PT1 expanded TCRs and patch test score, with significance reached at thresholds 8, 16 and 32 but not 4.

V is cut back by 4 bases and J by 5 bases, with 5 bases in the junction unmatched. Counted from cysteine to phenylalanine, this CDR3 has 14 amino acids. The read is trimmed to its CDR3 DNA, 42 bases read in frame from base 1. From a lookup of the germline V gene, CDR1 and CDR2 are SGHRS and YFSETQ. The chain couples TRBV5-1 to TRBJ2-1; 8 bases in the middle match TRBD1. The source was whole blood, collected in connection with sensitization to the hapten diphenylcyclopropenone (DPC). This sequence originates from a man aged 35 to 55 with alopecia areata. Some clones in this sample may be carry-over from other donors' samples. The sequenced DNA is TGCGCCAGCAGCGCAGGACAGGGCCACAATGAGCAGTTCTTC. Its product reads: CASSAGQGHNEQFF.